The rows below give T cell receptor beta chains drawn from one sample of a study of cytomegalovirus exposure and HLA in healthy donors. Sequencing used immunoSEQ multiplex PCR; TCRdb keeps in-frame clones, though not all of them. Among 200,000 or so clones listed, 82% were seen once. Source material: PBMCs. The receptors were sampled from a boy aged 2 to 9 in good health and CMV-seronegative. The CDR3 runs from the conserved cysteine through the conserved F or W. The D gene is left open where the match is weak. Rows give clone size only sometimes, using once, few, many, or a class for an expanded clone.

d_gene | j_gene | abundance | v_gene | CDR3aa | CDR3nt
TRBD1 | TRBJ2-7 | . | TRBV4-3 | CASSRLRTGTYEQYF | TGCGCCAGCAGCCGGTTAAGGACAGGGACCTACGAGCAGTACTTC
TRBD1 | TRBJ1-2 | . | TRBV2 | CASSGSFFRQGYGYTF | TGTGCCAGCAGTGGCTCTTTTTTTAGACAGGGCTATGGCTACACCTTC
TRBD1 | TRBJ2-7 | . | TRBV5-1 | CASSSGTGAYEQYF | TGCGCCAGCAGCTCCGGGACAGGAGCCTACGAGCAGTACTTC
. | TRBJ2-7 | . | TRBV11-1 | CASSSRSKAEQYF | TGTGCCAGCAGCTCCCGGAGTAAAGCCGAGCAGTACTTC
TRBD1 | TRBJ1-5 | . | TRBV15 | CATSRGGADRGGYSNQPQHF | TGTGCCACCAGCAGAGGGGGGGCGGACAGGGGCGGGTATAGCAATCAGCCCCAGCATTTT
. | TRBJ1-5 | . | TRBV6-4 | CASRYRVSQHF | TGTGCCAGCAGGTACAGGGTGTCCCAGCATTTT
. | TRBJ2-7 | . | TRBV12-1 | CASSHAGSTGQYF | TGTGCCAGCAGCCACGCGGGGTCGACGGGGCAGTACTTC
TRBD2 | TRBJ2-5 | . | TRBV7-2 | CASSSTSGGETQYF | TGTGCCAGCAGCTCCACTAGCGGGGGAGAGACCCAGTACTTC
. | TRBJ2-3 | . | TRBV9 | CASSVGGTRPDTQYF | TGTGCCAGCAGCGTAGGAGGGACACGGCCAGATACGCAGTATTTT
. | TRBJ2-7 | . | TRBV7-9 | CASSFWSGNAYEQYF | TGTGCCAGCAGCTTTTGGTCCGGGAATGCCTACGAGCAGTACTTC
. | TRBJ1-2 | once | TRBV19 | CASAGGYGYTF | TGTGCCAGCGCGGGGGGCTATGGCTACACCTTC
. | TRBJ2-3 | . | TRBV2 | CASTYTDTQYF | TGTGCCAGCACTTACACAGATACGCAGTATTTT
TRBD1 | TRBJ2-6 | . | TRBV29-1 | CSVELRDSSSSGANVLTF | TGCAGCGTTGAACTAAGGGACAGTTCAAGCTCTGGGGCCAACGTCCTGACTTTC
TRBD1 | TRBJ2-1 | . | TRBV13 | CASSPTGIMGQGQFF | TGTGCCAGCAGCCCAACGGGCATCATGGGACAGGGCCAGTTCTTC
TRBD2 | TRBJ2-1 | . | TRBV4-2 | CASSQVAGVYYNEQFF | TGTGCCAGCAGCCAAGTTGCGGGGGTATACTACAATGAGCAGTTCTTC
. | TRBJ1-5 | . | TRBV5-1 | CASSYGGSNQPQHF | TGCGCCAGCAGCTATGGGGGCAGCAATCAGCCCCAGCATTTT
TRBD1 | TRBJ2-7 | few | TRBV6-5 | CASSRGQGFYEQYF | TGTGCCAGCAGTAGGGGACAGGGTTTCTACGAGCAGTACTTC
. | TRBJ1-2 | . | TRBV19 | CASKVEGGLGYGYTF | TGTGCCAGCAAAGTAGAGGGAGGGTTGGGCTATGGCTACACCTTC
. | TRBJ2-7 | . | TRBV7-6 | CASSSGKGSYEQYF | TGTGCCAGCAGCTCCGGAAAGGGGTCCTACGAGCAGTACTTC
. | TRBJ2-2 | . | TRBV7-2 | CASSLYTGELFF | TGTGCCAGCAGCCTATACACCGGGGAGCTGTTTTTT
TRBD1 | TRBJ1-2 | . | TRBV2 | CASSGGQGAYGYTF | TGTGCCAGCAGTGGTGGACAGGGGGCCTATGGCTACACCTTC
TRBD2 | TRBJ2-7 | . | TRBV5-1 | CASSTVPGLATYEQYF | TGCGCCAGCAGCACCGTACCGGGACTAGCGACCTACGAGCAGTACTTC
. | TRBJ2-5 | . | TRBV5-6 | CASSLGLQETQYF | TGTGCCAGCAGCCTCGGACTTCAAGAGACCCAGTACTTC
TRBD2 | TRBJ2-3 | . | TRBV4-2 | CASSQEGLAGGLSTDTQYF | TGTGCCAGCAGCCAAGAAGGACTAGCGGGGGGGCTTAGCACAGATACGCAGTATTTT
TRBD1 | TRBJ2-7 | . | TRBV19 | CASSIRQGDEQYF | TGTGCCAGTAGTATCCGACAGGGTGACGAGCAGTACTTC
. | TRBJ1-6 | once | TRBV7-2 | CASSLGLNSPLHF | TGTGCCAGCAGCTTAGGTCTTAATTCACCCCTCCACTTT
. | TRBJ2-7 | . | TRBV5-6 | CASSLWSYEQYF | TGTGCCAGCAGCTTGTGGAGTTACGAGCAGTACTTC
TRBD1 | TRBJ2-3 | . | TRBV5-4 | CASSLRTGFTDTQYF | TGTGCCAGCAGCTTGCGGACAGGGTTCACAGATACGCAGTATTTT
. | TRBJ2-2 | . | TRBV11-1 | CASSPVPNTGELFF | TGTGCCAGCAGCCCCGTCCCGAACACCGGGGAGCTGTTTTTT
. | TRBJ1-3 | . | TRBV5-5 | CASSSSQGAGNTIYF | TGTGCCAGCAGCTCCTCACAGGGAGCTGGAAACACCATATATTTT
. | TRBJ2-1 | . | TRBV7-2 | CASSLVAVFEQFF | TGTGCCAGCAGCTTAGTAGCGGTTTTTGAGCAGTTCTTC
. | TRBJ2-1 | . | TRBV10-3 | CAISESIAGINYNEQFF | TGTGCCATCAGTGAGTCGATTGCAGGGATCAACTACAATGAGCAGTTCTTC
. | TRBJ1-2 | . | TRBV5-4 | CASSLPRVEGYTF | TGTGCCAGCAGCTTGCCCAGGGTGGAGGGCTACACCTTC
. | TRBJ2-3 | . | TRBV27 | CAGSSMEGGRDTQYF | TGTGCCGGCAGTTCGATGGAGGGGGGGCGGGATACGCAGTATTTT
. | TRBJ1-3 | . | TRBV4-2 | CASSQFGAQLGNTIYF | TGTGCCAGCAGCCAATTCGGAGCGCAGTTAGGAAACACCATATATTTT
. | TRBJ2-5 | . | TRBV6-5 | CASSSSMGRGKETQYF | TGTGCCAGCAGTTCCTCCATGGGGCGGGGTAAAGAGACCCAGTACTTC
. | TRBJ2-5 | few | TRBV5-1 | CASSQVVGSQAETQYF | TGCGCCAGCAGCCAGGTTGTTGGGTCTCAGGCAGAGACCCAGTACTTC
. | TRBJ1-2 | . | TRBV19 | CASSFGGWGVYGYTF | TGTGCCAGTAGTTTCGGGGGTTGGGGTGTCTATGGCTACACCTTC
. | TRBJ2-5 | . | TRBV7-2 | CASSLILGAETQYF | TGTGCCAGCAGCTTAATCTTGGGAGCAGAGACCCAGTACTTC
. | TRBJ1-1 | . | TRBV5-1 | CASSLSGGTEAFF | TGCGCCAGCAGCTTGTCGGGGGGGACTGAAGCTTTCTTT
TRBD1 | TRBJ1-1 | . | TRBV10-3 | CAISDYRGRPGTEAFF | TGTGCCATCAGCGATTACAGGGGGCGCCCAGGGACTGAAGCTTTCTTT
TRBD2 | TRBJ2-3 | once | TRBV5-1 | CASSPGGVRLYTQYF | TGCGCCAGCAGCCCGGGAGGGGTTCGACTTTATACGCAGTATTTT
TRBD1 | TRBJ1-1 | . | TRBV7-2 | CASSLVTQQGEAFF | TGTGCCAGCAGCTTAGTAACCCAACAGGGGGAAGCTTTCTTT
. | TRBJ1-1 | . | TRBV7-9 | CASSLGGLRQESTEAFF | TGTGCCAGCAGCTTAGGGGGCCTAAGACAGGAGAGCACTGAAGCTTTCTTT
. | TRBJ1-2 | . | TRBV6-1 | CASSESSSRYGYTF | TGTGCCAGCAGTGAATCAAGTAGCCGCTATGGCTACACCTTC
TRBD2 | TRBJ2-5 | . | TRBV4-3 | CASSQDRTSGGQETQYF | TGCGCCAGCAGCCAAGACCGGACTAGCGGGGGCCAAGAGACCCAGTACTTC
TRBD1 | TRBJ1-2 | . | TRBV10-3 | CAISADRGRSYTF | TGTGCCATCAGTGCGGACAGGGGGAGAAGCTACACCTTC
TRBD1 | TRBJ1-2 | . | TRBV7-3 | CASSSDREGGYTF | TGTGCCAGCAGCTCGGACAGGGAAGGTGGCTACACCTTC
. | TRBJ2-1 | once | TRBV7-9 | CASSLGGRRFNEQFF | TGTGCCAGCAGCTTAGGCGGAAGGAGGTTTAATGAGCAGTTCTTC
. | TRBJ1-4 | . | TRBV7-2 | CASSFAPGGNNEKLFF | TGTGCCAGCAGTTTCGCCCCGGGGGGAAATAATGAAAAACTGTTTTTT
TRBD1 | TRBJ1-2 | once | TRBV7-9 | CSSSLLQGSGYGYTF | TGTTCCAGCAGCTTACTACAGGGGTCGGGCTATGGCTACACCTTC
. | TRBJ2-2 | . | TRBV27 | CASSLRGNTGELFF | TGTGCCAGCAGTTTACGGGGGAACACCGGGGAGCTGTTTTTT
TRBD1 | TRBJ2-5 | . | TRBV13 | CASSPWTGQETQYF | TGTGCCAGCAGCCCCTGGACAGGGCAAGAGACCCAGTACTTC
. | TRBJ1-1 | . | TRBV7-2 | CASSPHRDTEAFF | TGTGCCAGCAGCCCCCACAGGGACACTGAAGCTTTTTTT
TRBD1 | TRBJ2-1 | . | TRBV27 | CAIRPGQTNNEQFF | TGTGCTATACGTCCGGGACAGACAAACAATGAGCAGTTCTTC
. | TRBJ2-5 | . | TRBV27 | CASSSNQGETQYF | TGTGCCAGCAGTTCTAACCAGGGAGAGACCCAGTACTTC
TRBD1 | TRBJ2-3 | . | TRBV30 | CASSGTGDMREYF | TGTGCCAGCTCCGGGACAGGTGATATGAGGGAGTATTTT